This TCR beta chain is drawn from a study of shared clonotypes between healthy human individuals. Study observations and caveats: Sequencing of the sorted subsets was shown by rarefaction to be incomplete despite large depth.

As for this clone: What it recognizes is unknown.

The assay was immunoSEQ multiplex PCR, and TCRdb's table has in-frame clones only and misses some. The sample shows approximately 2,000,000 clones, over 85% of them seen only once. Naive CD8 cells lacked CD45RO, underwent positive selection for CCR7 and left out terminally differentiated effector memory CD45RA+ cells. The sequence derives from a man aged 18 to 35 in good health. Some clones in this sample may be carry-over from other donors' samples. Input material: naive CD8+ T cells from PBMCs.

The CDR3 DNA is TGCGCCAGCAGCCACAGGGCCCCGGGAGAAGCTTTCTTT. Translated: CASSHRAPGEAFF. This rearrangement joins TRBV4-1 to TRBJ1-1, with D possibly matching TRBD1 (5 bases). CDR3 length equals 13 residues. V was shortened by 3 bases and J by 8 bases, with 13 bases between the two germline ends. The germline V gene encodes CDR1 MGHRA and CDR2 YSYEKL.